The entry below gives a single T cell receptor (beta chain) sequence along with its context. The CDR3 has 15 residues. The ends lost 0 bases at V and 2 bases at J; junction bases unmatched: 4. Germline V gives CDR1 LGHNA, CDR2 YSLEER. This entry belongs to a study of blood T cell repertoires in COVID-19. Study-wide background: Acute-phase and convalescent COVID-19 samples originated in the United States, Italy and Spain. Sources were T cells, B-cell-depleted T cells, or PBMCs; the material itself was cDNA or gDNA.

In the original analysis: Amplification of reference gene primers provided the estimated nucleated cell counts. TCRdb's copy holds only in-frame clones and misses some; the assay was immunoSEQ multiplex PCR. Clone size and V and J calls were adopted from that table, with D and trimming inferred from the DNA. The data show a few hundred thousand clones, around 86% seen once. Seattle patient enrollment occurred during active infection, with longitudinal follow-up thereafter. This sequence was found in a woman aged 45-65 years with COVID-19, enrolled during active disease. The specimen was peripheral blood. The chain is built from TRBV4-3 and TRBJ2-7; the match to TRBD2 covers 7 bases. CDR3 amino acids: CASSQDLGGAYEQYF. The CDR3 nucleotides are TGCGCCAGCAGCCAAGATCTTGGGGGGGCCTACGAGCAGTACTTC.